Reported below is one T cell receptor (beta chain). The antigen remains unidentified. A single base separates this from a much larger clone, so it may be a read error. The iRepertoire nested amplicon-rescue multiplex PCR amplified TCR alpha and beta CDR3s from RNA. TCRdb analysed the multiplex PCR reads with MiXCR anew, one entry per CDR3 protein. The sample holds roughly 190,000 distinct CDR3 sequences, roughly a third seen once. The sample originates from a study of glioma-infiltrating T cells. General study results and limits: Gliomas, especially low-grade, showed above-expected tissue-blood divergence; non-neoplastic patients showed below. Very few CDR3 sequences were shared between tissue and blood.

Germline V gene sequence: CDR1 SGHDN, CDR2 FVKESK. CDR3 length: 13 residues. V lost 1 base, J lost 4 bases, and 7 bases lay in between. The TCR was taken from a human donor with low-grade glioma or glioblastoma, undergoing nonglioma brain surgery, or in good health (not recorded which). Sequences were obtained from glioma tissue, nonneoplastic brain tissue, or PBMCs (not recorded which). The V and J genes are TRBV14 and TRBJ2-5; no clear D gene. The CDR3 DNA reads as TGTGCCAGCAGCCAAGTTAGGCGAGAGACCCAGTACTTC. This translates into CASSQVRRETQYF.